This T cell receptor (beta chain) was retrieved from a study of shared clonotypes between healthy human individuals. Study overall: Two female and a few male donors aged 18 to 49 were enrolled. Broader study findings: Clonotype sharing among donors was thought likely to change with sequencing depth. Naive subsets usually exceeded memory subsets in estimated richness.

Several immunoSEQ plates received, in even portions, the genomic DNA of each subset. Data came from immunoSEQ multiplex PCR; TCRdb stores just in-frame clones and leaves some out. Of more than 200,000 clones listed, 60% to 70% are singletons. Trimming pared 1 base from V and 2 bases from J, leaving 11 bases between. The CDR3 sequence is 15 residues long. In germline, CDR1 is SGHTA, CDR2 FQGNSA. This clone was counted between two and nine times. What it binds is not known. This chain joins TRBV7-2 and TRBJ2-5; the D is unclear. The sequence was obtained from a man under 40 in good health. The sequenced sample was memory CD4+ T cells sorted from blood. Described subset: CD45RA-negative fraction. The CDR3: CASSLVNGRQETQYF. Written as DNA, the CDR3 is TGTGCCAGCAGCTTAGTGAACGGGCGGCAAGAGACCCAGTACTTC.